These T cell receptor beta chains were read from a single sample in a study of shared clonotypes between healthy human individuals. Measured with immunoSEQ multiplex PCR; TCRdb has only the in-frame clones, and not every one. The sample carries about 1.5 million clones, 95% to 97% recorded once. Specimen: naive CD4+ T cells sorted from blood. The receptors were gathered from a man aged 25 to 45 in good health. Both conserved end residues are part of each CDR3. D genes are given only for firm matches.

d_call	j_call	v_call	cdr3_aa
NA	TRBJ1-3	TRBV6-5	CASGQSRDSGNTIYF
NA	TRBJ2-7	TRBV7-8	CASSLFRFLAYEQYF
NA	TRBJ1-1	TRBV18	CASSLGTGIKGAFF
NA	TRBJ1-1	TRBV2	CASSAQGLSNTEAFF
NA	TRBJ2-1	TRBV4-3	CASSLPGTDNEQFF
NA	TRBJ1-4	TRBV6-5	CASSYTSTNEKLFF
NA	TRBJ1-1	TRBV27	CASSSDIISRATEAFF
NA	TRBJ2-7	TRBV7-9	CASASGGFLREQYF
NA	TRBJ2-1	TRBV9	CASSVELVSYNEQFF
NA	TRBJ2-4	TRBV28	CASRAPTAPGDIQYF
TRBD2	TRBJ2-3	TRBV6-5	CASSPSGSRTDTQYF
TRBD2	TRBJ2-1	TRBV5-6	CASRLSGGHNEQFF
TRBD1	TRBJ2-6	TRBV10-2	CASSGDRVISGANVLTF
NA	TRBJ2-5	TRBV7-2	CASSRGETQYF
NA	TRBJ2-1	TRBV11-2	CASSLTVFYEQFF
NA	TRBJ2-1	TRBV2	CASVREAYNEQFF
NA	TRBJ2-3	TRBV7-2	CASSFSWGFTDTQYF
TRBD1	TRBJ2-1	TRBV5-1	CASSLETGIGEQFF
NA	TRBJ2-3	TRBV5-1	CASSLWARGVDDTQYF
TRBD1	TRBJ1-1	TRBV4-3	CASSQEGQGNTEAFF
NA	TRBJ2-5	TRBV5-1	CASISGPGTQYF
NA	TRBJ2-7	TRBV7-3	CASSLFTDYEQYF
NA	TRBJ2-1	TRBV9	CASSVSTGAYNEQFF
NA	TRBJ2-3	TRBV6-1	CASSDRQLTDTQYF
TRBD2	TRBJ2-7	TRBV7-9	CASSGRTSDIYEQYF
NA	TRBJ2-7	TRBV6-6	CASRSPTGPYEQYF
NA	TRBJ1-5	TRBV27	CASTIGPDPQHF
NA	TRBJ2-2	TRBV6-1	CASSNTYTGELFF
NA	TRBJ2-7	TRBV27	CASSLSKFGSGRLGVEQYF
TRBD2	TRBJ2-7	TRBV11-2	CASSLVLAGPEQYF
NA	TRBJ2-1	TRBV1	CTSSQDRGLAPLEGIYEQFF
TRBD2	TRBJ2-3	TRBV10-3	CAIAFREESTDTQYF
NA	TRBJ1-5	TRBV7-2	CASSPGTYQPQHF